This is a list of T cell receptor beta chains from one sample in a study of blood T cell repertoires in COVID-19. TCRdb keeps only in-frame clones here, not all; method: immunoSEQ multiplex PCR. Among about 100,000 clones, around 79% were seen once, and the ten largest hold under 25%. Material for sequencing was peripheral blood. These receptors all come from a man between 70 and 80 years old with active or convalescent COVID-19. The CDR3 runs from the conserved cysteine through the conserved F or W. D genes are given only for firm matches. Only part of the rows carry a size: once, few, many, or a class if the clone is expanded.

TRBV6-6	-	-	TRBJ1-2	CASSYGSWEALGYTF	TGTGCCAGCAGTTACGGGAGTTGGGAGGCGTTAGGCTACACCTTC
TRBV4-2	medium-sized	TRBD1	TRBJ2-2	CASSQSTGVTGELFF	TGTGCCAGCAGCCAAAGCACAGGGGTCACCGGGGAGCTGTTTTTT
TRBV5-1	few	-	TRBJ1-2	CASSLGPNYGYTF	TGCGCCAGCAGCTTGGGGCCGAACTATGGCTACACCTTC
TRBV28	-	TRBD1	TRBJ1-6	CASRPGTGISNSPLHF	TGTGCCAGCAGGCCCGGGACAGGGATATCGAATTCACCCCTCCACTTT
TRBV7-3	-	TRBD1	TRBJ2-2	CASSLKPGGWITGELFF	TGTGCCAGCAGCTTAAAACCAGGGGGCTGGATCACCGGGGAGCTGTTTTTT
TRBV4-1	few	-	TRBJ1-2	CASSQESSPGSSGYTF	TGCGCCAGCAGCCAAGAATCTTCACCAGGGTCTAGTGGCTACACCTTC
TRBV2	-	TRBD1	TRBJ1-1	CASSLTRGPWNTEAFF	TGTGCCAGCAGTCTGACCAGGGGGCCTTGGAACACTGAAGCTTTCTTT
TRBV5-6	-	-	TRBJ2-4	CASSSLSAEGNIQYF	TGTGCCAGCAGCTCCCTCTCCGCGGAGGGAAATATTCAGTACTTC
TRBV30	-	-	TRBJ1-6	CAWNRGADNSPLHF	TGTGCCTGGAACCGGGGAGCGGATAATTCACCCCTCCACTTT
TRBV9	-	TRBD2	TRBJ2-3	CASSARGGGELDTQYF	TGTGCCAGCAGCGCCCGTGGCGGGGGGGAATTGGATACGCAGTATTTT
TRBV6-1	once	TRBD2	TRBJ2-7	CASSERAGAGEGQYF	TGTGCCAGCAGTGAACGGGCGGGAGCGGGAGAGGGCCAGTACTTC
TRBV6-6	once	-	TRBJ2-1	CASSYSGDYNEQFF	TGTGCCAGCAGTTACTCAGGGGACTACAATGAGCAGTTCTTC
TRBV5-1	-	-	TRBJ1-2	CASSSGTTNYGYTF	TGCGCCAGCAGCTCCGGGACAACTAACTATGGCTACACCTTC
TRBV27	-	TRBD1	TRBJ1-5	CASSLDRVGNQPQHF	TGTGCCAGCAGTCTGGACAGGGTGGGGAATCAGCCCCAGCATTTT
TRBV5-1	few	-	TRBJ2-2	CASSSREDRLTGELFF	TGCGCCAGCAGCTCAAGGGAGGACAGGCTCACCGGGGAGCTGTTTTTT
TRBV29-1	-	TRBD1	TRBJ1-1	CSVVRGQLNTEAFF	TGCAGCGTTGTGAGGGGACAGCTGAACACTGAAGCTTTCTTT
TRBV7-3	once	-	TRBJ1-1	CASSLIGGEAFF	TGTGCCAGCAGCTTAATAGGAGGTGAAGCTTTCTTT
TRBV27	many	-	TRBJ1-1	CASSRTTGTEAFF	TGTGCCAGCAGTCGGACAACAGGGACTGAAGCTTTCTTT
TRBV5-5	-	-	TRBJ2-3	CASSLEAGSPSYF	TGTGCCAGCAGCTTGGAGGCGGGCAGCCCCAGCTATTTT
TRBV4-1	-	TRBD1	TRBJ2-5	CASSLGQGAETQYF	TGCGCCAGCAGCCTTGGACAGGGAGCGGAGACCCAGTACTTC
TRBV7-8	once	TRBD1	TRBJ2-4	CASSLTETGTDIQYF	TGTGCCAGCAGCTTGACGGAGACAGGGACGGACATTCAGTACTTC
TRBV11-2	once	-	TRBJ2-7	CASSEGGRGEQYF	TGTGCCAGCAGCGAAGGGGGGCGGGGGGAGCAGTACTTC
TRBV27	-	TRBD1	TRBJ1-5	CASSLQKLTGRNQPQHF	TGTGCCAGCAGTCTACAGAAGCTGACAGGGCGGAATCAGCCCCAGCATTTT